This T cell receptor (beta chain) was identified in a study of cytomegalovirus exposure and HLA in healthy donors. Study details: The same platform used for the 500 to 850 first-cohort repertoires was also used for the roughly 130 validation repertoires, as a later analysis reported. Regarding the study as a whole: The authors confirmed in vitro that three CMV-associated chains were specific for CMV antigens.

Sequencing was performed with immunoSEQ multiplex PCR; in TCRdb, only in-frame clones are kept and a portion is missing. The repertoire includes about 43,000 clones, roughly nine tenths of them detected once, and approximately 5.4% sits in the top ten. With respect to this clone: Its antigen is unidentified.

Source material: PBMCs. This TCR came from a man younger than 35 in good health and CMV-seronegative.

CDR3 bases: TGTGCCAGTAGCATCAGGAAAAACATTCAGTACTTC. Protein product: CASSIRKNIQYF. The genes are TRBV19 and TRBJ2-4, with D hard to call. This CDR3 is 12 amino acids long. V gave up 6 bases and J gave up 4 bases, with 7 bases separating them. Looked up from germline, CDR1 is LNHDA and CDR2 is SQIVND (reference sequence). The full variable domain, in which reference TRBV19 and TRBJ2-4 provide the parts outside the CDR3, is DGGITQSPKYLFRKEGQNVTLSCEQNLNHDAMYWYRQDPGQGLRLIYYSQIVNDFQKGDIAEGYSVSREKKESFPLTVTSAQKNPTAFYLCASSIRKNIQYFGAGTRLSVL.